The next 20 T cell receptor beta chains were all read from a single sample in a study of T-cell reconstitution after alpha-beta-depleted transplantation in children (dated by TCRdb to 2016 to 2017). The library was produced with PCR. Sequencing took place on an Illumina HiSeq 2500. TCR library preparation used molecular barcoding, with unique molecular identifiers applied to normalize quantification of the TCRbeta repertoire. TCRdb trimmed public reads at Q25 via fastp, called clones via MiXCR and kept in-frame beta chains. CDR3 protein sequences are deduplicated, and each keeps its most common genes and DNA. The sample table holds a few hundred thousand distinct CDR3 sequences, of which roughly 14% were seen once. The ten largest clones add up to around 4% of the sample. Here the sequenced sample was PBMCs, taken from the stem cell graft. The source of these receptors is a human donor who donated a stem cell graft to a child with Fanconi anemia.

V usage is TRBV7-9 and J usage is TRBJ1-1, with unresolved D. CDR3 length equals 12 residues. V was pared by 1 base and J by 10 bases, with 10 bases between. CDR1 is SEHNR, CDR2 FQNEAQ, per germline (reference sequence). The CDR3, as DNA: TGTGCCAGCAGCTTAGAGGCCGGGCGAGCTTTCTTT. Amino acids: CASSLEAGRAFF.

The chain links TRBV5-1 to TRBJ1-1; TRBD1 agrees at 11 bases. This CDR3 comprises 18 residues. Trimming at V came to 4 bases and at J to 3 bases, leaving 14 bases not matched to a gene. Germline V lookup: CDR1 SGHRS, CDR2 YFSETQ. CDR3 protein: CASSPGRTGGRVYTEAFF. The CDR3 DNA reads TGCGCCAGCAGCCCCGGAAGGACAGGGGGCCGGGTGTACACTGAAGCTTTCTTT.

This clonotype was counted a few times. This rearrangement joins TRBV4-2 to TRBJ2-5; no clear D gene. V lost 0 bases to trimming and J lost 5 bases, with 16 bases between them. The CDR3 runs 16 residues. Germline loops: CDR1 LGHNA, CDR2 YNFKEQ. The CDR3 here is CASSQEGRWRRETQYF. Here the CDR3 DNA reads TGTGCCAGCAGCCAAGAGGGCAGATGGAGAAGGGAGACCCAGTACTTC.

This clonotype was seen ten or more times. This chain connects TRBV20-1 to TRBJ2-3, with TRBD2 as a possible D gene (5 bases). CDR1 is DFQATT and CDR2 is SNEGSKA in the germline V gene (reference sequence). CDR3 length equals 14 residues. In DNA form, the CDR3 reads TGCAGCCCAGCTAGCCCCCTTAGCACAGATACGCAGTATTTT. It specifies CSPASPLSTDTQYF.

The V and J genes are TRBV20-1 and TRBJ2-7; TRBD1 is a possible D gene (6 bases). CDR1 is DFQATT, CDR2 SNEGSKA, per germline (reference sequence). CDR3 size: 15 residues. V was shortened by 5 bases and J by 1 base, with 18 bases between the two germline ends. CDR3: CSAPPVRGLSYEQYF. The CDR3 nucleotides are TGCAGTGCTCCTCCAGTAAGGGGGTTATCCTACGAGCAGTACTTC.

This chain uses TRBV6-1 with TRBJ1-2; a possible D gene is TRBD1 (5 bases). Germline lookup yields CDR1 MNHNS and CDR2 SASEGT. The CDR3 is 14 amino acids. V was cut by 10 bases and J by 7 bases, with 22 bases left in between. CDR3 in amino acids: CAIAGTNSDGGYTF. CDR3 in DNA: TGTGCCATTGCGGGGACGAACTCGGATGGTGGCTACACCTTC.

This clonotype was detected many times. The chain uses TRBV5-4 and TRBJ2-6; D is possibly TRBD1 (6 bases). From germline, CDR1 is SGHNT and CDR2 YYREEE (reference sequence). The V gene lost 4 bases and the J gene lost 3 bases, with 14 bases spanning the gap. CDR3 size: 16 residues. The CDR3 nucleotides are TGTGCCAGCAGCCCTCGGCAGGGGAATGGGGCCAACGTCCTGACTTTC. This sequence encodes CASSPRQGNGANVLTF.

This clonotype was seen repeatedly, ten times or more. The chain carries TRBV19 and TRBJ2-1; D not resolved. Deletions cut 5 bases from V and 0 bases from J, with 11 bases between. The CDR3 contains 15 residues. CDR1 is LNHDA and CDR2 is SQIVND in the germline V gene (reference sequence). CDR3 in DNA: TGTGCCAGTAGTTTCGACATGAGCTCCTACAATGAGCAGTTCTTC. Translating gives CASSFDMSSYNEQFF.

This chain links TRBV20-1 with TRBJ2-5; D is ambiguous. V gave up 2 bases and J gave up 2 bases, with 12 bases separating them. The CDR3 loop spans 14 amino acids. Germline V gives CDR1 DFQATT, CDR2 SNEGSKA (reference sequence). CDR3 sequence: CSARQTLSQETQYF. As DNA, the CDR3 is TGCAGTGCTAGACAGACGTTGTCTCAAGAGACCCAGTACTTC.

The chain links TRBV4-3 to TRBJ1-5, with D unresolved. The V end lost 1 base, the J end lost 2 bases, and 9 bases lay between the germline ends. The CDR3 is 15 amino acids. Germline loops: CDR1 LGHNA, CDR2 YSLEER. The CDR3 sequence: CASSQVLNGNQPQHF. The CDR3, as DNA: TGCGCCAGCAGCCAAGTACTTAACGGCAATCAGCCCCAGCATTTT.

The sample holds many counts of this clonotype. The V gene is TRBV20-1, the J gene TRBJ2-1, with 11 bases fitting TRBD2. The CDR3 covers 13 residues. J gave up 13 bases and V 7 bases, and 12 bases lay outside the gene matches. CDR1 is DFQATT, CDR2 SNEGSKA, per germline (reference sequence). The CDR3 spells CSVFWASGGFQFF. The CDR3 coding sequence is TGCAGTGTCTTTTGGGCTAGCGGGGGGTTTCAGTTCTTC.

The gene calls are TRBV6-2 or TRBV6-3 and TRBJ2-5; perhaps TRBD2 as D (5 bases). The V end lost 2 bases, the J end lost 7 bases, and 11 bases lay between the germline ends. The CDR3 totals 13 residues. In germline, CDR1 is MNHEY, CDR2 SVGEGT. In nucleotides, the CDR3 is TGTGCCAGCAGTTACCTAGCCCCGGGGACCCAGTACTTC. It encodes CASSYLAPGTQYF.

This clonotype has a count of ten or more. The V and J genes are TRBV7-9 and TRBJ2-1, with D possibly matching TRBD1 (6 bases). V lost 1 base, J lost 6 bases, and 10 bases lay in between. The CDR3 length is 14 residues. CDR1 is SEHNR, CDR2 FQNEAQ, per germline (reference sequence). The CDR3 here is CASSLVQGANEQFF. In nucleotides, the CDR3 is TGTGCCAGCAGCTTAGTACAGGGAGCCAATGAGCAGTTCTTC.

This chain uses TRBV10-3 with TRBJ1-1; D call uncertain. V lost 6 bases and J lost 2, with 7 bases in between. The CDR3 totals 12 residues. In germline, CDR1 is ENHRY, CDR2 SYGVKD. For the CDR3, the DNA is TGTGCCATCAGGGACGGCAACACTGAAGCTTTCTTT. This sequence encodes CAIRDGNTEAFF.

This clonotype occurred many times. The V gene is TRBV27, the J gene TRBJ2-3; D is unresolved. This CDR3 contains 14 residues. V gave up 2 bases and J gave up 2 bases, with 8 bases separating them. Germline assignment: CDR1 MNHEY and CDR2 SMNVEV (reference sequence). The CDR3 protein is CASSLPGYTDTQYF. The CDR3 nucleotides are TGTGCCAGCAGTTTACCCGGTTACACAGATACGCAGTATTTT.

In DNA, the CDR3 is TGCAGTGCTAGAGAGGGAGGGGGTGGCAATCAGCCCCAGCATTTT. This translates into CSAREGGGGNQPQHF. The genes are TRBV20-1 and TRBJ1-5; tentative D call: TRBD1 (6 bases). This CDR3 has 15 residues. Germline loops: CDR1 DFQATT, CDR2 SNEGSKA (reference sequence). The V end was cut by 0 bases, the J end by 2 bases, with 11 bases between.

The genes are TRBV14 and TRBJ2-5; TRBD2 agrees at 9 bases. The CDR3 covers 13 residues. V lost 2 bases and J lost 14; bases outside the gene matches: 9. The V gene's germline CDR1 is SGHDN and CDR2 FVKESK. CDR3 region: CASSQPPTSGLYF. In nucleotides, the CDR3 is TGTGCCAGCAGCCAACCCCCGACTAGCGGTCTTTACTTC.

This clonotype has a handful of counts. The chain employs TRBV2 and TRBJ1-5; TRBD1 aligns across 7 bases. The germline V gene has CDR1 SNHLY and CDR2 FYNNEI. With V trimmed by 6 bases and J by 0 bases, 8 bases remained unmatched. CDR3 length equals 16 residues. CDR3 coding DNA: TGTGCCAGCAGGAAGGGGACAGCCCATAGCAATCAGCCCCAGCATTTT. Protein: CASRKGTAHSNQPQHF. The whole variable domain, remainder taken from reference TRBV2 and TRBJ1-5, is EPEVTQTPSHQVTQMGQEVILRCVPISNHLYFYWYRQILGQKVEFLVSFYNNEISEKSEIFDDQFSVERPDGSNFTLKIRSTKLEDSAMYFCASRKGTAHSNQPQHFGDGTRLSIL.

The J gene is TRBJ1-3, the V gene TRBV30; D unclear. The CDR3 sequence is 14 residues long. The V end was cut by 4 bases, the J end by 1 base, with 11 bases between. Germline CDR1 is GTSNPN and CDR2 is SVGIG (reference sequence). CDR3 residues: CAWTLVGSGNTIYF. The CDR3 DNA follows: TGTGCCTGGACCCTTGTGGGGTCTGGAAACACCATATATTTT.

Many counts were recorded for this clonotype. This chain joins TRBV4-2 and TRBJ1-2, with D unclear. Trimming took off 1 base at V and 8 bases at J, with 11 bases between the two ends. Looked up from germline, CDR1 is LGHNA and CDR2 is YNFKEQ. The CDR3 totals 13 residues. DNA of the CDR3: TGTGCCAGCAGCCAAGTAGAAAAGGTCGGCTACACCTTC. This encodes CASSQVEKVGYTF.